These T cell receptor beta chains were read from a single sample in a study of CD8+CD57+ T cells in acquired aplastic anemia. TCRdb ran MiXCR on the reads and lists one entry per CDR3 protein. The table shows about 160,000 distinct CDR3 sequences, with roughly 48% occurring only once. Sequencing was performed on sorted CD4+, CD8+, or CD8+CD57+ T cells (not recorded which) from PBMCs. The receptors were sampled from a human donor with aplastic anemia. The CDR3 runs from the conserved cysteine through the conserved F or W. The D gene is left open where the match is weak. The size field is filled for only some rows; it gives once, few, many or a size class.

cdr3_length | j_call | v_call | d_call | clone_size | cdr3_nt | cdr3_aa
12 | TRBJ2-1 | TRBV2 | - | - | TGTGCCAGCAGTGAATCCGACGGTGAGCAGTTCTTC | CASSESDGEQFF
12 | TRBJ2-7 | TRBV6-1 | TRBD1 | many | TGTGCCAGCAGTAGGGACAGCTACGAGCAGTACTTC | CASSRDSYEQYF
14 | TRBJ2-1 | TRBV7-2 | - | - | TGTGCCGGCAGCCCCACCGCGCTTTCCTACGAGCAGTTCTTC | CAGSPTALSYEQFF
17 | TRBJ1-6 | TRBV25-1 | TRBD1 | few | TGTGCCAGCAGTGAATCGAGGACAGGGGCTGGGTATTCACCCCTCCACTTT | CASSESRTGAGYSPLHF
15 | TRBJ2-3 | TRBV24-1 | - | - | TGTGCCACCAGTGATTTATACGTTGCCTGGGATACGCAGTATTTT | CATSDLYVAWDTQYF
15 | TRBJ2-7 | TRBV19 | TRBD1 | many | TGTGCCAGTAGTAATCCGGGACAGGGAACCTACGAGCAGTACTTC | CASSNPGQGTYEQYF
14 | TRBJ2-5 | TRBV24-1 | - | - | TGTGCCACCAGTGCCTGGACAGAGCAAGAGACCCAGTACTTC | CATSAWTEQETQYF
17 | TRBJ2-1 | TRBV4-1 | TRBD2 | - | TGCGCCAGCAGCCAAGGCCTACTAGCGGTATCCTACAATGAGCAGTTCTTC | CASSQGLLAVSYNEQFF
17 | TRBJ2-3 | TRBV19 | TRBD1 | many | TGTGCCAGTAGTAAAACACGGACAGGGGGCGCGGGAGATACGCAGTATTTT | CASSKTRTGGAGDTQYF
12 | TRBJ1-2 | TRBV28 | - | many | TGTGCCAGCAGTTCTGAGGTGGGGGGCTACACCTTC | CASSSEVGGYTF
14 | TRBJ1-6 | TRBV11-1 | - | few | TGTGCCAGCAGGACGACCCTACCCGGTTCACCCCTCCACTTT | CASRTTLPGSPLHF
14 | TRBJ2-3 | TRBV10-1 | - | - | TGCGCCAGCAGTACAGCGGAGTACACAGATACGCAGTATTTT | CASSTAEYTDTQYF
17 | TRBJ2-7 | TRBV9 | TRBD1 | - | TGTGCCAGCAGCGATCCCCGGAAACAGGGGTACACCGGGGAGCAGTACTTC | CASSDPRKQGYTGEQYF
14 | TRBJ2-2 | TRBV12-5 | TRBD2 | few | TGTGCTAGTGGTTGGACTAGCCCCACCGGGGAGCTGTTTTTT | CASGWTSPTGELFF
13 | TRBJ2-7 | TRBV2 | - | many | TGTGCCAGCAGTGGGGACCTCTTAACGGGGCAGTACTTC | CASSGDLLTGQYF
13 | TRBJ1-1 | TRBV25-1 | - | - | TGTGCCAGCCGGGGGGCGGCTCGTAGTGAAGCTTTCTTT | CASRGAARSEAFF
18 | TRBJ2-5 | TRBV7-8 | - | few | TGTGCCAGCAGCTTACTCCCTTGGGGGGCTCAGTACCAAGAGACCCAGTACTTC | CASSLLPWGAQYQETQYF
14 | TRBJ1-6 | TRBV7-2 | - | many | TGTGCCAGCAGCCCCGACCTCGACCCGGTTATCCTCCACTTT | CASSPDLDPVILHF
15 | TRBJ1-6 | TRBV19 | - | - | TGTGCCAGTAGCGATCGGCGCTCCTATAATTCACCCCTCCACTTT | CASSDRRSYNSPLHF
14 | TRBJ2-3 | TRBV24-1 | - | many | TGTGCCACCAGTGATCCAACGGGCCCAGATACGCAGTATTTT | CATSDPTGPDTQYF
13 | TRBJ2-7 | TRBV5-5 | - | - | TGTGCCAGCAGCTTGTGGCTAAGCTACGAGCAGTACTTC | CASSLWLSYEQYF
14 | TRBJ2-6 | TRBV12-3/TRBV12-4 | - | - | TGTGCCAGCATCCCGGGCGCTGGGGCCAACGTCCTGACTTTC | CASIPGAGANVLTF
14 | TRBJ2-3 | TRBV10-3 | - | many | TGTGCCATCAGTGAGTCGAGGAACACAGATACGCAGTATTTT | CAISESRNTDTQYF
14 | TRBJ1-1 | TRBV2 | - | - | TGTGCCAGCAGTGTGCTGCAGGGCAACACTGAAGCTCTCTTT | CASSVLQGNTEALF
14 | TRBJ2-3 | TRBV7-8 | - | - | TGTGCCATCGGACGGTCCAGGGGAACAGATACGCAGTATTTT | CAIGRSRGTDTQYF
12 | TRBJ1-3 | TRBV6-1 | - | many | TGTGCCAGCAGCGGGGCTGGAAACACCATATATTTT | CASSGAGNTIYF
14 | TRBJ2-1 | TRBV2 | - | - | TGTGCCAGCAGCCCGCGGGTAATCCTTAATGAGCAGTTCTTC | CASSPRVILNEQFF
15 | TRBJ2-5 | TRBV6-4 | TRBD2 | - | TGTGCCAGCAGTGAAACTAGCGGGGGGCAAGAGACCCAGTACTTC | CASSETSGGQETQYF
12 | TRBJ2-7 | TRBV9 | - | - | TGTGCTACGAGCGCGGGGTCCTACGAGCAGTACTTC | CATSAGSYEQYF
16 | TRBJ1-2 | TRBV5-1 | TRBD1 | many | TGCGCCAGCAGCTTGGACGGCGGGACAGGCTCGTATGGCTACACCTTC | CASSLDGGTGSYGYTF
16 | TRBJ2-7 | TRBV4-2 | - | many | TGTGCCAGCAGCCAAGATAACAGGGATAGCTCCTACGAGCAGTACTTC | CASSQDNRDSSYEQYF
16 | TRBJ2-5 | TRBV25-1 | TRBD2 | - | TGTGCCAGCAGTCTGAGGAGGCTAGCGGGAGAAGAGACCCAGTACTTC | CASSLRRLAGEETQYF
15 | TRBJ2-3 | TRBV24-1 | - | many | TGTGCCACCAGTGATTCAGGCGTCGGCACAGATACGCAGTATTTT | CATSDSGVGTDTQYF
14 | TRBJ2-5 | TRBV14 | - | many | TGTGCCAGCAGCCAAGATTCAACTAAGGGGACCCAGTACTTC | CASSQDSTKGTQYF
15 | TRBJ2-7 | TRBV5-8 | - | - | TGTGCCAGCAGCCCTCCGAGGACTACCGCGTTCGAGCAGTACTTC | CASSPPRTTAFEQYF
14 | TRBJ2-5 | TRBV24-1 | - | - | TGTGCCACCTGTTGCACAGGAGCTCAAGAGACCCAGTACTTC | CATCCTGAQETQYF
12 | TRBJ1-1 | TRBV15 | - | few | TGTGCCACCAGCAGACCGTACACTGAAGCTTTCTTT | CATSRPYTEAFF
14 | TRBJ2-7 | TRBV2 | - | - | TGTGCCAGCAGTTCAGGGGGAGGGATGTACGAGCAGTACTTC | CASSSGGGMYEQYF
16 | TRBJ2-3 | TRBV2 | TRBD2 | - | TGTGCCAGCAGTGATTTAGCGGGGGATACCACAGATACGCAGTATTTT | CASSDLAGDTTDTQYF
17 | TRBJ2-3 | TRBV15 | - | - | TGTGCCACCAGCAAGGGGTTGTGGGAAGAAAGCACAGATACGCAGTATTTT | CATSKGLWEESTDTQYF
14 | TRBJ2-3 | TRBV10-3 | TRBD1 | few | TGTGCCATCAGGGACAGGGGCGACACAGATACGCAGTATTTT | CAIRDRGDTDTQYF
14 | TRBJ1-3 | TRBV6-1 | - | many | TGTGCCAGCAGTGGGAGGGTTGCCGGAAACACCATATATTTT | CASSGRVAGNTIYF
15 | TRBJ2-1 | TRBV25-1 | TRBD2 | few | TGTGCCAGCAGTGAACCGGGACTAGTCTCCAATGAGCAGTTCTTC | CASSEPGLVSNEQFF
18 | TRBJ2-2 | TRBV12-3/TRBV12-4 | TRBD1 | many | TGTGCCAGCAGGTCCCTCTCCTTGGGACAGGGAAACACCGGGGAGCTGTTTTTT | CASRSLSLGQGNTGELFF
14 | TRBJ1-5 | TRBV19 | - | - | TGTGCCAGTAGGGCCGACAGGATGGATCAGCCCCAGCATTTT | CASRADRMDQPQHF
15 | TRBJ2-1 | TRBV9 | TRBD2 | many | TGTGCCAGCAGCCTTCAACTAGCGAGCTACAATGAGCAGTTCTTC | CASSLQLASYNEQFF